Below are 19 T cell receptor beta chains sequenced from a single sample in a study of cytomegalovirus exposure and HLA in healthy donors. With 60 Vbeta and 13 Jbeta primers, the PCR was carried out. Profiled with immunoSEQ multiplex PCR; TCRdb holds only in-frame clones, not every one. The sample has hundreds of thousands of clones; approximately 84% are singletons. The sequencing sample was made of PBMCs. These receptors came from a middle-aged woman in good health and CMV-seronegative.

For the CDR3, the DNA is TGTGCCAGCAGCCCCGGGACAGGGGCGCACACCATATATTTT. Translating gives CASSPGTGAHTIYF. The chain employs TRBV7-6 and TRBJ1-3, with TRBD1 matching 10 bases. J gave up 8 bases and V 5 bases, and 6 bases lay outside the gene matches. Germline V CDR1 and CDR2: SGHVS, FNYEAQ. This CDR3 is 14 amino acids long.

V is TRBV27 and J is TRBJ1-1, with a weak D call TRBD1 (6 bases). This CDR3 contains 16 residues. V was shortened by 6 bases and J by 3 bases, with 20 bases between the two germline ends. CDR1 is MNHEY and CDR2 is SMNVEV in the germline V gene (reference sequence). The CDR3 here is CASSRQWDKEDTEAFF. For the CDR3, the DNA is TGTGCCAGCAGCAGGCAGTGGGACAAGGAGGACACTGAAGCTTTCTTT.

The V gene is TRBV20-1, the J gene TRBJ2-7; D gene unclear. In germline, CDR1 is DFQATT, CDR2 SNEGSKA (reference sequence). This CDR3 contains 11 residues. V was trimmed by 3 bases and J by 6 bases, leaving 9 bases between them. The CDR3 DNA reads as TGCAGTGCTAGGAGTTCCCGCGAGCAGTACTTC. Protein product: CSARSSREQYF.

The chain uses TRBV7-2 and TRBJ1-2; unclear D gene. Germline CDR1 is SGHTA and CDR2 is FQGNSA. The length of the CDR3 is 14 residues. V was trimmed by 1 base and J by 4 bases, leaving 10 bases between them. The chain's CDR3 is CASSLVGSGYGYTF. The CDR3 nucleotides read TGTGCCAGCAGCTTAGTGGGCAGCGGCTATGGCTACACCTTC.

The chain employs TRBV9 and TRBJ2-1, with D possibly TRBD2 on 7 matching bases. The CDR3 covers 15 residues. The V and J ends lost 0 bases and 4 bases respectively, with 11 bases between them. Germline V gene data show CDR1 as SGDLS and CDR2 as YYNGEE. CDR3 sequence (DNA): TGTGCCAGCAGCGTAGTCGGGGGGCTTTACAATGAGCAGTTCTTC. Translation gives CASSVVGGLYNEQFF.

This chain joins TRBV19 and TRBJ1-5, with 7 bases fitting TRBD1. Germline V gives CDR1 LNHDA, CDR2 SQIVND (reference sequence). V lost 4 bases to trimming and J lost 4 bases; unmatched junction nucleotides: 10. This CDR3 has 16 amino acids. The CDR3 region is CASSTRRTGPNQPQHF. As DNA, the CDR3 is TGTGCCAGTAGTACTCGGAGGACAGGCCCGAATCAGCCCCAGCATTTT.

This clone was detected only a few times. The CDR3 sequence is CASSLDGQDSGNTIYF. CDR3 coding DNA: TGCGCCAGCAGCTTGGATGGACAGGACTCTGGAAACACCATATATTTT. This sequence joins TRBV5-1 and TRBJ1-3; 7 bases line up with TRBD1. The length of the CDR3 is 16 residues. Trimming cost V 0 bases and J 0 bases; bases outside gene matches: 3. From germline, CDR1 is SGHRS and CDR2 YFSETQ. Looking up the rest from reference TRBV5-1 and TRBJ1-3 gives the full variable domain: KAGVTQTPRYLIKTRGQQVTLSCSPISGHRSVSWYQQTPGQGLQFLFEYFSETQRNKGNFPGRFSGRQFSNSRSEMNVSTLELGDSALYLCASSLDGQDSGNTIYFGEGSWLTVV.

V is TRBV5-6 and J is TRBJ1-1; D is perhaps TRBD1 (6 bases). The V end lost 7 bases, the J end lost 3 bases, and 19 bases lay between the germline ends. In germline, CDR1 is SGHDT, CDR2 YYEEEE. This CDR3 is built from 15 residues. CDR3 residues: CASPPRGGRDTEAFF. CDR3 sequence (DNA): TGTGCCAGCCCCCCGAGGGGGGGCCGGGACACTGAAGCTTTCTTT.

This chain connects TRBV9 to TRBJ2-7; 7 nucleotides line up with TRBD1. The V gene end was trimmed by 4 bases and the J gene end by 6 bases; junction bases not matched to a gene: 10. Germline assignment: CDR1 SGDLS and CDR2 YYNGEE. The CDR3 extends over 14 amino acids. CDR3 region: CASSTGAGGFEQYF. CDR3 in DNA: TGTGCCAGCAGCACCGGGGCAGGGGGTTTCGAGCAGTACTTC.

This clone appeared a few times. V gene TRBV5-4 combines with J gene TRBJ1-1, with 7 bases matching TRBD1. This CDR3 is 17 amino acids long. J gave up 6 bases and V 5 bases, and 19 bases lay outside the gene matches. CDR1 and CDR2 (germline): SGHNT, YYREEE (reference sequence). The CDR3 nucleotides are TGTGCCAGCAGGAAGGGGCAGGGGGTGATAGTTGACGCTGAAGCTTTCTTT. Protein product: CASRKGQGVIVDAEAFF.

The chain couples TRBV7-8 to TRBJ2-5, with 7 nucleotides matching TRBD2. Germline loops: CDR1 SGHVS, CDR2 FQNEAQ. This CDR3 region has 14 residues. Trimming at V came to 5 bases and at J to 6 bases, leaving 9 bases not matched to a gene. This chain's CDR3 is CASSPTGGLKTQYF. The CDR3 region has the DNA TGTGCCAGCAGCCCCACGGGGGGTTTGAAGACCCAGTACTTC.

In its sample, this clone was seen once. The V gene is TRBV5-6, the J gene TRBJ2-5, with 8 bases matching TRBD1. Germline trimming cut 0 bases from V and 7 bases from J; bases unmatched to any gene: 11. Per germline, CDR1 SGHDT and CDR2 YYEEEE. CDR3 length: 16 amino acids. In DNA, the CDR3 is TGTGCCAGCAGCTTGGAATCCAGGGGGCTGCGTGGGACCCAGTACTTC. Translation: CASSLESRGLRGTQYF.

As regards this clone: Other nucleotide sequences from this sample produce the same CDR3. For the CDR3, the DNA is TGTGCCAGCAGCTTGGGACAGGGGGCTTACGAGCAGTACTTC. Translation gives CASSLGQGAYEQYF. The V gene is TRBV5-6, the J gene TRBJ2-7, with 10 bases fitting TRBD1. V trimming: 0 bases; J trimming: 4 bases; junction bases outside the gene matches: 1. This CDR3 spans 14 amino acids. Germline loops: CDR1 SGHDT, CDR2 YYEEEE.

J is TRBJ1-5 and V is TRBV10-2; perhaps TRBD1 as D (5 bases). Trimming removed 3 bases from V and 7 bases from J, with 13 bases in between. This CDR3 spans 14 amino acids. Germline assignment: CDR1 WSHSY and CDR2 SAAADI. The DNA for the CDR3 is TGCGCCAGCAGTGACAGGGAACGGCGACAGCCCCAGCATTTT. Its protein product is CASSDRERRQPQHF.

The rearrangement joins TRBV5-1 to TRBJ2-7; 8 bases are a match to TRBD2. CDR1 SGHRS and CDR2 YFSETQ come from the germline V gene. This CDR3 is built from 16 residues. V trimming: 4 bases; J trimming: 5 bases; junction bases outside the gene matches: 14. The CDR3: CASSQGGLAGVDEQYF. The CDR3 coding sequence is TGCGCCAGCAGCCAGGGTGGGCTAGCGGGTGTCGACGAGCAGTACTTC. The variable domain in full, completed from reference TRBV5-1 and TRBJ2-7, reads KAGVTQTPRYLIKTRGQQVTLSCSPISGHRSVSWYQQTPGQGLQFLFEYFSETQRNKGNFPGRFSGRQFSNSRSEMNVSTLELGDSALYLCASSQGGLAGVDEQYFGPGTRLTVT.

CDR3 bases: TGTGCCAGCAAAGACAGGGGTTCCTGGGGCACTGAAGCTTTCTTT. It specifies CASKDRGSWGTEAFF. The V and J genes are TRBV2 and TRBJ1-1, with 8 bases lining up with TRBD1. The CDR3 sequence is 15 residues long. The ends lost 7 bases at V and 4 bases at J; junction bases unmatched: 11. CDR1 is SNHLY and CDR2 is FYNNEI in the germline V gene. The full variable domain, its missing parts supplied by reference TRBV2 and TRBJ1-1, is EPEVTQTPSHQVTQMGQEVILRCVPISNHLYFYWYRQILGQKVEFLVSFYNNEISEKSEIFDDQFSVERPDGSNFTLKIRSTKLEDSAMYFCASKDRGSWGTEAFFGQGTRLTVV.

The chain uses TRBV6-1 and TRBJ1-1; D is unresolved. The CDR3 extends over 14 amino acids. V lost 3 bases, J lost 4 bases, and 12 bases lay in between. CDR1 is MNHNS, CDR2 SASEGT, per germline. The DNA of the CDR3 is TGTGCCAGCAGTGATGAGTTTTCAAGCACTGAAGCTTTCTTT. Amino acid sequence: CASSDEFSSTEAFF.

This chain uses TRBV7-2 with TRBJ2-1, with 7 bases that match TRBD2. Germline CDR1 reads SGHTA; CDR2 reads FQGNSA. The CDR3 runs to 12 residues. V shed 6 bases and J 13 bases; nucleotides not matched to a gene: 9. CDR3 DNA sequence: TGTGCCAGCAGTTACCCGGGACTACAACAGTTCTTC. Its translation: CASSYPGLQQFF.

The chain is built from TRBV6-5 and TRBJ2-3; D possibly corresponds to TRBD2 (5 bases). Germline CDR1 and CDR2: MNHEY and SVGAGI. The CDR3 is 15 amino acids. The ends were cut back, 6 bases at V and 2 bases at J, with 15 bases in the middle. CDR3 sequence: CASSLYRGPTDTQYF. The CDR3 nucleotides read TGTGCCAGCAGCCTCTATAGAGGGCCCACAGATACGCAGTATTTT.